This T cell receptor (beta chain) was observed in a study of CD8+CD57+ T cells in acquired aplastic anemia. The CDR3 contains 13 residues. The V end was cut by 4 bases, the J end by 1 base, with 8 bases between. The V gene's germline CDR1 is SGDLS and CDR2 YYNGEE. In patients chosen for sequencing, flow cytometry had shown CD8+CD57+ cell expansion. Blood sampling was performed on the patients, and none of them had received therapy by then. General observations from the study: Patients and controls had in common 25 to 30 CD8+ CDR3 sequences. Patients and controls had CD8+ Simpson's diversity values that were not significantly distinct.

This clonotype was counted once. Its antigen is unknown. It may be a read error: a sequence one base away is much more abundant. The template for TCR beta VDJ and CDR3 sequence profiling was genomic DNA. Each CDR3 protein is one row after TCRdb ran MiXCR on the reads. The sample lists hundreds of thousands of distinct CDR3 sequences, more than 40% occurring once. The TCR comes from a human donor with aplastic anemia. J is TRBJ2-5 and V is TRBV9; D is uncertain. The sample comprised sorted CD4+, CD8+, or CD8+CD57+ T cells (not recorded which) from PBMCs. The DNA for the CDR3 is TGTGCCAGCAGCACGGATACCCAAGAGACCCAGTACTTC. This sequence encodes CASSTDTQETQYF. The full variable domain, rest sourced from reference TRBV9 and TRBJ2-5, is DSGVTQTPKHLITATGQRVTLRCSPRSGDLSVYWYQQSLDQGLQFLIQYYNGEERAKGNILERFSAQQFPDLHSELNLSSLELGDSALYFCASSTDTQETQYFGPGTRLLVL.